The count of the clone carrying this T cell receptor (beta chain) is one. The data are from a study of blood T cell repertoires in COVID-19. Across the study: COVID-19 samples, acute and convalescent, were from the United States, Italy and Spain. T cells, B-cell-depleted T cells, or PBMCs supplied cDNA or gDNA.

Source study methods: The assay estimated nucleated cells by amplifying reference gene primers. Method: immunoSEQ multiplex PCR; TCRdb's copy keeps in-frame clones and lacks some. That table furnishes V, J and clone size, whereas the DNA furnished D and trimming. The sample lists fewer than 25,000 clones, 87% occurring once. The sequenced sample was peripheral blood. The clonotype comes from a human donor with active COVID-19. The donor label of this sample is uncertain.

The CDR3 protein is CASSPGLAKNIQYF. In nucleotides, the CDR3 is TGTGCCAGCAGCCCCGGACTAGCCAAAAACATTCAGTACTTC. The genes are TRBV11-2 and TRBJ2-4, with D maybe TRBD2 (5 bases). Per the germline V gene, CDR1 is SGHAT and CDR2 is FQNNGV. V was trimmed by 5 bases and J by 0 bases, leaving 8 bases between them. The CDR3 sequence is 14 residues long. The full variable domain, in which reference TRBV11-2 and TRBJ2-4 provide the parts outside the CDR3, is EAGVAQSPRYKIIEKRQSVAFWCNPISGHATLYWYQQILGQGPKLLIQFQNNGVVDDSQLPKDRFSAERLKGVDSTLKIQPAKLEDSAVYLCASSPGLAKNIQYFGAGTRLSVL.